The 11 T cell receptor beta chains reported below all come from one sample, sequenced in a study of shared clonotypes between healthy human individuals (dated by TCRdb to the early 2020s). The library was made by the immunoSEQ multiplex PCR assay. TCRdb took this table from immuneACCESS and kept in-frame rearrangements with V and J called. Such tables lack part of the clones; where checked against another copy, unresolved V genes explain under half of the gap, and the rest is unexplained. The sample profile shows over a million clones; approximately 76% of them were found once. The ten largest clones add up to less than 1.5% of the sample. The sequencing input was memory CD4+ T cells sorted from blood. The cell subset or site label here, explained by the study, means: CD45RA-negative fraction. Every receptor here comes from a man younger than 30 in good health.

The rearrangement joins TRBV10-3 to TRBJ1-5; TRBD1 matches 7 bases. Trimming at V came to 6 bases and at J to 5 bases, leaving 1 base not matched to a gene. Germline V gene sequence: CDR1 ENHRY, CDR2 SYGVKD. CDR3 length: 12 amino acids. CDR3 amino acids: CAIRGGDQPQHF. The CDR3, as DNA: TGTGCCATCAGAGGGGGCGATCAGCCCCAGCATTTT.

In this sample, this clone turned up a few times. This sequence joins TRBV27 and TRBJ1-3, with unresolved D. Germline assignment: CDR1 MNHEY and CDR2 SMNVEV (reference sequence). The CDR3 has 16 residues. With 6 bases removed from V and 3 bases from J, the gap between germline ends came to 18 bases. In nucleotides, the CDR3 is TGTGCCAGCAGCAGGAAAGGACTGAATAATGGAAACACCATATATTTT. Translation: CASSRKGLNNGNTIYF.

The V call is TRBV6-1, the J call TRBJ2-7; no clear D gene. V was trimmed by 6 bases and J by 1 base, leaving 13 bases between them. CDR1 and CDR2 from the germline V gene are MNHNS and SASEGT. This CDR3 contains 14 residues. The CDR3 DNA reads TGTGCCAGCAGCGCCGGGTTCTCATCCTACGAGCAGTACTTC. This encodes CASSAGFSSYEQYF.

This sequence joins TRBV7-8 and TRBJ1-1, with TRBD1 as a possible D gene (6 bases). The CDR3 consists of 17 residues. Germline assignment: CDR1 SGHVS and CDR2 FQNEAQ. V shed 5 bases and J shed 4 bases, with 23 bases lying between them. The CDR3 nucleotides are TGTGCCAGCAGCCCCCTAGTCTGGGGGGCCAAGGGCACTGAAGCTTTCTTT. It translates to CASSPLVWGAKGTEAFF.

Turning to this clone: One end of the junction fails to match germline, which may point to a read error. The chain has TRBV14 and TRBJ2-7; TRBD2 matches 14 bases. This CDR3 is 12 amino acids long. Germline CDR1 is SGHDN and CDR2 is FVKESK. The CDR3 sequence: CASSQRLAGGIF. CDR3 nucleotide sequence: TGTGCCAGCAGCCAAAGACTAGCGGGAGGGATATTC.

As regards this clone: An end of the junction does not agree with germline; a read error may underlie this. Distinct nucleotide sequences in the sample also encode this CDR3. The genes are TRBV5-6 and TRBJ2-7; D is tentatively TRBD1 or TRBD2 (5 bases each). This CDR3 has 13 residues. Germline CDR1 and CDR2: SGHDT and YYEEEE. The CDR3 protein is CASSLGGTYEQYF. The CDR3 DNA follows: TGTGCCAGCAGCTTGGGTGGGACCTACGAACAGTACTTC.

The table lists this clone with a few counts. DNA for the CDR3: TGTGCCAGCAGCTTGGGTGGCAAGAAAACGGGGACCCAGTACTTC. It is translated as CASSLGGKKTGTQYF. The V gene is TRBV5-4, the J gene TRBJ2-5; D is uncertain. CDR3 length: 15 residues. Germline CDR1 and CDR2: SGHNT and YYREEE (reference sequence). Trimming removed 0 bases at V and 7 bases at J, with 16 bases between.

V is TRBV7-9 and J is TRBJ1-6; TRBD1 matches at 11 bases. This CDR3 contains 14 residues. In germline, CDR1 is SEHNR, CDR2 FQNEAQ (reference sequence). The V segment lost 4 bases and the J segment 8 bases; nucleotides outside the gene matches: 1. The CDR3 loop is CASSWGQGDSPLHF. The DNA of the CDR3 is TGTGCCAGCAGCTGGGGACAGGGGGATTCACCCCTCCACTTT.

The chain couples TRBV9 to TRBJ2-1; TRBD1 agrees at 7 bases. CDR1 and CDR2 (germline): SGDLS, YYNGEE. The CDR3 extends over 15 amino acids. Unmatched junction bases numbered 8, after V lost 4 bases and J lost 4 bases. The CDR3 DNA sequence: TGTGCCAGCAGCACCCGGGACAGCTTTTACAATGAGCAGTTCTTC. Amino acid sequence: CASSTRDSFYNEQFF.

The rearrangement joins TRBV30 to TRBJ1-2; TRBD1 aligns across 10 bases. The CDR3 is made up of 15 amino acids. V shed 0 bases, J shed 6 bases, and the junction held 7 bases outside the gene matches. The germline V gene encodes CDR1 GTSNPN and CDR2 SVGIG (reference sequence). CDR3 loop: CAWSVRQGALDGYTF. CDR3 sequence (DNA): TGTGCCTGGAGTGTACGACAGGGGGCCTTGGATGGCTACACCTTC.

This clone turned up a few times. The chain is built from TRBV12-5 and TRBJ1-1; 7 nucleotides agree with TRBD1. Germline values: CDR1 LGHNT, CDR2 FRNRAP. Losses at the gene ends were 4 bases for V and 10 bases for J; bases not matched to a gene: 9. The CDR3 length is 13 residues. CDR3 loop: CASGSRQGRGAFF. The CDR3 DNA reads as TGTGCTAGTGGTTCGCGACAGGGTCGTGGAGCTTTCTTT.